This TCR beta chain was observed in a study of blood T cell repertoires in COVID-19. Overall study: Sites in the United States, Italy and Spain provided acute and convalescent COVID-19 samples. T cells, B-cell-depleted T cells, or PBMCs supplied cDNA or gDNA.

Authors' data handling: Amplified reference gene primers provided the basis for estimating nucleated cell counts. TCRdb keeps only in-frame clones here, not all; method: immunoSEQ multiplex PCR. D and trimming were read from the DNA, whereas the V and J calls and clone size are those reported in that table. The sample carries approximately 59,000 clones, approximately 88% recorded once. This clonotype was sampled from a human donor in a cohort sampled during active COVID-19. Sequenced input: peripheral blood.

CDR3 DNA sequence: TGCGCCAGCAGCCAAGACAGGGCTTTCTCCTACAATGAGCAGTTCTTC. Translating it yields CASSQDRAFSYNEQFF. The chain couples TRBV4-3 to TRBJ2-1; possible D gene TRBD1, 5 bases. V was shortened by 0 bases and J by 0 bases, with 9 bases between the two germline ends. The CDR3 has 16 residues. CDR1 LGHNA and CDR2 YSLEER come from the germline V gene.